The sequence of this T cell receptor (beta chain) was determined in a study of shared clonotypes between healthy human individuals. Study-wide results and limits: For sorted subsets, rarefaction showed incomplete sequencing despite large depth.

Naive CD4+ cells were CD45RA-selected; the remaining cells were memory. This CDR3 is 16 amino acids long. The germline gives CDR1 MRHNA, CDR2 SNTAGT. Trimming removed 4 bases from V and 0 bases from J; junction bases left unmatched: 5. Running of the assay took place at deep level. The protocol was immunoSEQ multiplex PCR, while the TCRdb copy is restricted to in-frame clones and leaves out a portion. The data contain about 2.4 million clones, 93% of them singletons. This clone was observed once. Its target is not known. Source material: naive CD4+ T cells from PBMCs. The sample's subset: CD45RA+ positively selected. V and J are TRBV6-4 and TRBJ2-3; 9 bases fit TRBD1. The receptor was isolated from a man between 18 and 35 years old in good health. Some clones in this sample may be carry-over from other donors' samples. CDR3 nucleotide sequence: TGTGCCAGCAGTGCCCAAGGGACAGGGAGCACAGATACGCAGTATTTT. It codes for CASSAQGTGSTDTQYF.